This entry concerns a single T cell receptor (beta chain). The antigen remains undetermined. Method: immunoSEQ multiplex PCR; TCRdb's copy keeps in-frame clones and lacks some. This table has some 1.5 million clones, approximately 96% appearing once. The data are from a study of shared clonotypes between healthy human individuals. Study observations and caveats: The generation probabilities recorded for non-shared clonotypes fell below those of clonotypes shared by all four donors.

This CDR3 is built from 13 residues. V shed 5 bases and J shed 7 bases, with 14 bases lying between them. Germline assignment: CDR1 MGHDK and CDR2 SYGVNS. The sequenced sample consisted of naive CD4+ T cells sorted from blood. Subset reported: CD45RA+ positively selected. The chain links TRBV25-1 to TRBJ2-5; D is undetermined. This sequence was found in a man younger than 40 in good health. The CDR3 loop reads CASSPGGPGTQYF. The DNA for the CDR3 is TGTGCCAGCAGTCCTGGTGGTCCAGGGACCCAGTACTTC.